The T cell receptor (beta chain) described here comes from a study of T-cell memory formation after mild COVID-19. Points on this clonotype: Its antigen is not identified.

cDNA libraries for TCR alpha and TCR beta, carrying sample barcodes and UMIs, came from 5'RACE with constant-segment primers. TCRdb reprocessed the 5' RACE reads with MiXCR, giving one entry per CDR3 protein. The table has fewer than 600,000 distinct CDR3 sequences, about a fifth seen once. Notes on the study in general: That cross-reactive memory joined was suggested by some responding clones appearing in pre-infection memory. Researchers report contracting CD4+ clones mostly in CM and EM, with CD8+ clones in EMRA. Day 15 to 85 contracting clones showed balanced CD4/CD8; day 15 to 37 expanders favored CD4+.

CDR1 and CDR2 (germline): KGHSH, LQKENI. CDR3 size: 16 residues. Trimming took 1 base from V and 4 from J; bases not matched to a gene: 7. Source material: PBMCs or a T cell subset sorted from them (not recorded which). V usage is TRBV18 and J usage is TRBJ1-5; 7 nucleotides align to TRBD1. The receptor's source is an adult woman who had mild COVID-19 (a few samples of this study predate the infection). Cell type and time point are not known. The CDR3 bases are TGTGCCAGCTCACCACTGGGGACAGCCTTGAATCAGCCCCAGCATTTT. Translating it yields CASSPLGTALNQPQHF.